This T cell receptor (beta chain) was sequenced during a study of cytomegalovirus exposure and HLA in healthy donors. Overall study findings and caveats: Listed as cytomegalovirus-associated were 150 to 200 TCR beta chains. Most TCR sequences were rare, but some public TCRs occurred in many donors. A later analysis found first-cohort TCR clusters tended to co-occur in the 90 to 150 validation repertoires.

Concerning this clone itself: Its antigen is not known.

Clones were sequenced by immunoSEQ multiplex PCR, and TCRdb holds only the in-frame ones, with some missing. The table records approximately 120,000 clones, around nine tenths of them present only once. The sample was PBMCs. This receptor was taken from a woman aged 18-29 years in good health and CMV-seronegative.

CDR3 bases: TGTGCCAGCAGCTTAGCGGGACAGTCTGACGAGCAGTACTTC. This codes for CASSLAGQSDEQYF. This chain links TRBV7-8 with TRBJ2-7; 7 bases are shared with TRBD1. Germline V gene data show CDR1 as SGHVS and CDR2 as FQNEAQ. The CDR3 is 14 amino acids. V was clipped by 0 bases and J by 5 bases; unmatched bases: 4. The full variable domain, completed using reference TRBV7-8 and TRBJ2-7, is GAGVSQSPRYKVAKRGQDVALRCDPISGHVSLFWYQQALGQGPEFLTYFQNEAQLDKSGLPSDRFFAERPEGSVSTLKIQRTQQEDSAVYLCASSLAGQSDEQYFGPGTRLTVT.